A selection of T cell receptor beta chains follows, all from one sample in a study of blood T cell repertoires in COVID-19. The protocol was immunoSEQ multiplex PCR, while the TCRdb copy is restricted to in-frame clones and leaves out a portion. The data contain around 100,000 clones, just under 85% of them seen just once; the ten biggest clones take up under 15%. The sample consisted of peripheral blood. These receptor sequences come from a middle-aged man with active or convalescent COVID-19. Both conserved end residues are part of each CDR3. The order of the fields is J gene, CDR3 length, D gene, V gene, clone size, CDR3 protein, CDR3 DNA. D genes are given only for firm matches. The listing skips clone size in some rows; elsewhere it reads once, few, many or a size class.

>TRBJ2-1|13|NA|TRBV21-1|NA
CASSKVIRNEQFF
TGTGCCAGCAGCAAAGTAATCCGCAATGAGCAGTTCTTC
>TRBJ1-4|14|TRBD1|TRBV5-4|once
CASSLDRGREKLFF
TGTGCCAGCAGCTTGGACAGGGGGAGAGAAAAACTGTTTTTT
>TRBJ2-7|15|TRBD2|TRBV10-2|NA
CASSLIAGGGHEQYF
TGCGCCAGCAGCCTTATAGCGGGAGGGGGCCACGAGCAGTACTTC
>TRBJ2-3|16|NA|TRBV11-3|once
CASSLRESRDADTQYF
TGTGCCAGCAGCCTCCGGGAGTCGAGGGATGCAGATACGCAGTATTTT
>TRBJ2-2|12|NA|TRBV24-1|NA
CATSDPGLPLFF
TGTGCCACCAGTGATCCCGGACTCCCGCTGTTTTTT
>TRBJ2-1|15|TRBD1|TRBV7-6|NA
CASSLGTGGMNEQFF
TGTGCCAGCAGCTTAGGGACAGGAGGTATGAATGAGCAGTTCTTC
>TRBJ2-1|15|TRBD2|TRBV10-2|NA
CASRMTSGGSNEQFF
TGCGCCAGCAGAATGACTAGCGGGGGGAGCAATGAGCAGTTCTTC
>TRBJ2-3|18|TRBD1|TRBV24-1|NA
CATSRPGTGGDGTDTQYF
TGTGCCACCAGTCGTCCCGGGACAGGGGGCGATGGCACAGATACGCAGTATTTT
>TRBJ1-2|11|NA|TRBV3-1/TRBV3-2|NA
CASSLSDGYTF
TGTGCCAGCAGCCTCTCTGATGGCTACACCTTC
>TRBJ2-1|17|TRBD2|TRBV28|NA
CASSPFTGTTSYNEQFF
TGTGCCAGCAGTCCCTTTACCGGGACTACATCCTACAATGAGCAGTTCTTC
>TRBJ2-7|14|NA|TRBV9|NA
CASSVAGQLGEQYF
TGTGCCAGCAGCGTAGCAGGACAACTGGGGGAGCAGTACTTC
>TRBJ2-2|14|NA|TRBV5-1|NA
CASSFGRDTGELFF
TGCGCCAGCAGCTTCGGGCGGGACACCGGGGAGCTGTTTTTT
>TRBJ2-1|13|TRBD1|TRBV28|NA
CASRPTGPNEQFF
TGTGCCAGCAGGCCGACAGGGCCCAATGAGCAGTTCTTC
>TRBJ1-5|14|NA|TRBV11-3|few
CASSEQGSNQPQHF
TGTGCCAGCAGCGAACAGGGTAGCAATCAGCCCCAGCATTTT
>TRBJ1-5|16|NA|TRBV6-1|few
CASSEASGFGNQPQHF
TGTGCCAGCAGTGAAGCGTCGGGGTTCGGCAATCAGCCCCAGCATTTT
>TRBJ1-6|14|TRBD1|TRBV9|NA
CASSTSGQESPLHF
TGTGCCAGCAGCACATCTGGACAGGAGTCACCCCTCCACTTT
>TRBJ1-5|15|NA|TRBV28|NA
CASSLTGGMDQPQHF
TGTGCCAGCAGTTTAACGGGGGGAATGGATCAGCCCCAGCATTTT
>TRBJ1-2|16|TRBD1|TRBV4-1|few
CASSQDWGQGVHGYTF
TGCGCCAGCAGCCAAGATTGGGGACAGGGAGTCCATGGCTACACCTTC
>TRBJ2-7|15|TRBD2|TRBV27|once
CASSLSGTSGYEQYF
TGTGCCAGCAGTTTGAGTGGGACTAGCGGTTACGAGCAGTACTTC
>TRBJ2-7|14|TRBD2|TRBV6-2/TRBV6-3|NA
CASSSSAGGREQYF
TGTGCCAGCAGTTCCTCGGCGGGAGGTCGCGAGCAGTACTTC
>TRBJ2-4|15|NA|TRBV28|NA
CASSLGRGAKNIQYF
TGTGCCAGCAGTTTAGGTCGGGGAGCCAAAAACATTCAGTACTTC
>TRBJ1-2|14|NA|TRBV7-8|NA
CASSLSRGDDGYTF
TGTGCCAGCAGCTTAAGCAGGGGCGATGATGGCTACACCTTC
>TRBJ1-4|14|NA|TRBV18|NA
CASSTGWTNEKLFF
TGTGCCAGCTCAACAGGGTGGACTAATGAAAAACTGTTTTTT
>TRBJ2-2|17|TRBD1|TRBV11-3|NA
CASRTGGGGGNTGELFF
TGTGCCAGCAGGACAGGGGGAGGTGGAGGGAACACCGGGGAGCTGTTTTTT
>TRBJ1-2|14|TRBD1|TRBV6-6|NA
CASSLGQGAFGYTF
TGTGCCAGCAGTCTGGGACAGGGGGCATTTGGCTACACCTTC
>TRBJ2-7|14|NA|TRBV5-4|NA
CASSFPDSTYEQYF
TGTGCCAGCAGCTTCCCGGACAGCACCTACGAGCAGTACTTC
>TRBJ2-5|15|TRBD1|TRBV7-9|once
CASSLRRQGAETQYF
TGTGCCAGCAGCTTAAGGCGTCAGGGGGCAGAGACCCAGTACTTC
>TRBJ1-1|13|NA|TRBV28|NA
CASRTEYLREAFF
TGTGCCAGCAGGACAGAGTACCTTAGGGAAGCTTTCTTT
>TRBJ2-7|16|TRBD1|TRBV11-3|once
CASSLKGQGHSYEQYF
TGTGCCAGCAGCTTAAAGGGACAGGGGCATTCCTACGAGCAGTACTTC
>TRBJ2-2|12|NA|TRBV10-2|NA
CASSQNTGELFF
TGCGCCAGCAGTCAGAACACCGGGGAGCTGTTTTTT
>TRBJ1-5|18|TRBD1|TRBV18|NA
CASSPKGQQHYSNQPQHF
TGTGCCAGCTCACCGAAGGGACAGCAACATTATAGCAATCAGCCCCAGCATTTT
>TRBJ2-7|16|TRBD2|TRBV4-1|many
CASSQALADLSYEQYF
TGCGCCAGCAGCCAGGCCCTAGCGGATCTCTCCTACGAGCAGTACTTC
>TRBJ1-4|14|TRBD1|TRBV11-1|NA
CASSRDRGNEKLFF
TGTGCCAGCAGCCGGGACAGGGGTAATGAAAAACTGTTTTTT
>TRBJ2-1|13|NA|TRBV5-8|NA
CASSLWGQGEQFF
TGTGCCAGCAGCTTGTGGGGGCAGGGTGAGCAGTTCTTC
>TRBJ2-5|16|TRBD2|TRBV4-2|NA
CASSQGLAGGWETQYF
TGTGCCAGCAGCCAAGGACTAGCGGGAGGGTGGGAGACCCAGTACTTC
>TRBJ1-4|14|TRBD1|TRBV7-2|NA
CASSLQGGKRKLFF
TGTGCCAGCAGCCTACAGGGGGGGAAGAGAAAACTGTTTTTT
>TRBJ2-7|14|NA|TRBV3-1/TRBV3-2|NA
CASRRTASTYEQYF
TGTGCCAGCAGGAGGACAGCGAGCACCTACGAGCAGTACTTC
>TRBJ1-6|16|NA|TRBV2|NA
CASSVGGYAYNSPLHF
TGTGCCAGCAGTGTGGGGGGGTACGCATATAATTCACCCCTCCACTTT
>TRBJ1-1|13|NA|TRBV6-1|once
CASSEADNQQAFF
TGTGCCAGCAGTGAAGCGGACAACCAACAAGCTTTCTTT
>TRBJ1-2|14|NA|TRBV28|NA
CASSFPGSQYGYTF
TGTGCCAGCAGTTTCCCAGGCAGTCAGTATGGCTACACCTTC
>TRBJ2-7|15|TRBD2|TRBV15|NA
CATSRDLRERYEQYF
TGTGCCACCAGCAGAGATTTGCGGGAGAGGTACGAGCAGTACTTC